The rows below give T cell receptor beta chains drawn from one sample of a study of blood T cell repertoires in COVID-19. Here immunoSEQ multiplex PCR was the method, and the copy in TCRdb shows in-frame clones only, minus some. The repertoire consists of under 300,000 clones, with approximately 84% occurring once and the leading ten covering over 14%. Material: PBMCs or T cells enriched from blood (not recorded which). All receptors come from a man aged 35 to 55 who had recovered from COVID-19. Both conserved end residues are part of each CDR3. The order of the fields is V gene, clone size, J gene, D gene, CDR3 length, CDR3 protein, CDR3 DNA. D genes are given only for firm matches. Clone size is shown for a subset of rows, as once, few, many or a class of expanded clone.

V gene: TRBV5-8
clone size: NA
J gene: TRBJ2-3
D gene: NA
CDR3 length: 18
CDR3 protein: CASSLLSVGDTLTDTQYF
CDR3 DNA: TGTGCCAGCAGCTTATTGAGTGTGGGGGACACCCTCACAGATACGCAGTATTTT

V gene: TRBV9
clone size: once
J gene: TRBJ2-6
D gene: NA
CDR3 length: 14
CDR3 protein: CASSAMHGANVLTF
CDR3 DNA: TGTGCCAGCAGCGCTATGCATGGGGCCAACGTCCTGACTTTC

V gene: TRBV7-9
clone size: NA
J gene: TRBJ1-3
D gene: NA
CDR3 length: 13
CDR3 protein: CASSQYSGNTIYF
CDR3 DNA: TGTGCCAGCAGCCAGTACTCTGGAAACACCATATATTTT

V gene: TRBV5-1
clone size: NA
J gene: TRBJ2-2
D gene: TRBD1
CDR3 length: 15
CDR3 protein: CASSWGQENTGELFF
CDR3 DNA: TGCGCCAGCAGCTGGGGACAGGAAAACACCGGGGAGCTGTTTTTT

V gene: TRBV15
clone size: NA
J gene: TRBJ2-7
D gene: TRBD2
CDR3 length: 14
CDR3 protein: CATRREALGDEQYF
CDR3 DNA: TGTGCCACCCGGCGGGAGGCCCTCGGGGACGAGCAGTACTTC

V gene: TRBV6-1
clone size: few
J gene: TRBJ1-1
D gene: NA
CDR3 length: 15
CDR3 protein: CASSEVRSANTEAFF
CDR3 DNA: TGTGCCAGCAGTGAAGTAAGGAGCGCGAACACTGAAGCTTTCTTT

V gene: TRBV29-1
clone size: NA
J gene: TRBJ1-2
D gene: NA
CDR3 length: 9
CDR3 protein: CSADRTYTF
CDR3 DNA: TGCAGCGCGGACAGAACCTACACCTTC

V gene: TRBV10-3
clone size: NA
J gene: TRBJ2-7
D gene: TRBD1
CDR3 length: 17
CDR3 protein: CAISESIKDRSFGEQYF
CDR3 DNA: TGTGCCATCAGTGAGTCGATTAAGGACAGGTCTTTCGGCGAGCAGTACTTC

V gene: TRBV19
clone size: NA
J gene: TRBJ2-2
D gene: TRBD2
CDR3 length: 19
CDR3 protein: CASSMGLAARRGRTGELFF
CDR3 DNA: TGTGCCAGTAGTATGGGACTAGCGGCGAGGAGGGGAAGGACCGGGGAGCTGTTTTTT

V gene: TRBV19
clone size: NA
J gene: TRBJ1-1
D gene: NA
CDR3 length: 14
CDR3 protein: CASTIPGGYTEAFF
CDR3 DNA: TGTGCCAGTACCATCCCGGGGGGTTACACTGAAGCTTTCTTT

V gene: TRBV7-9
clone size: NA
J gene: TRBJ2-7
D gene: TRBD1
CDR3 length: 14
CDR3 protein: CASRQGSRSYEQYF
CDR3 DNA: TGTGCCAGCAGACAGGGGTCCCGATCCTACGAGCAGTACTTC

V gene: TRBV7-2
clone size: NA
J gene: TRBJ1-6
D gene: NA
CDR3 length: 15
CDR3 protein: CASTPAAAYNSPLHF
CDR3 DNA: TGTGCCAGCACCCCAGCAGCGGCCTATAATTCACCCCTCCACTTT

V gene: TRBV3-1/TRBV3-2
clone size: NA
J gene: TRBJ2-4
D gene: NA
CDR3 length: 13
CDR3 protein: CASSQDRGNIQYF
CDR3 DNA: TGTGCCAGCAGCCAAGATAGGGGGAACATTCAGTACTTC

V gene: TRBV27
clone size: NA
J gene: TRBJ2-3
D gene: TRBD2
CDR3 length: 14
CDR3 protein: CASSQTSGGDTQYF
CDR3 DNA: TGTGCCAGCAGCCAGACTAGCGGGGGTGATACGCAGTATTTT

V gene: TRBV28
clone size: NA
J gene: TRBJ1-3
D gene: TRBD1
CDR3 length: 21
CDR3 protein: CASSLYSTAGTGGSHGNTIYF
CDR3 DNA: TGTGCCAGCAGTTTATATTCGACAGCCGGGACAGGGGGCTCTCATGGAAACACCATATATTTT

V gene: TRBV13
clone size: NA
J gene: TRBJ2-3
D gene: TRBD2
CDR3 length: 16
CDR3 protein: CASSLEASGGPDTQYF
CDR3 DNA: TGTGCCAGCAGCTTAGAGGCTAGCGGGGGTCCAGATACGCAGTATTTT

V gene: TRBV19
clone size: NA
J gene: TRBJ2-1
D gene: NA
CDR3 length: 14
CDR3 protein: CASTASAPRDEQFF
CDR3 DNA: TGTGCCAGTACCGCTAGCGCCCCGAGGGATGAGCAGTTCTTC

V gene: TRBV7-9
clone size: NA
J gene: TRBJ2-5
D gene: TRBD2
CDR3 length: 17
CDR3 protein: CASSPRPSGRVWETQYF
CDR3 DNA: TGTGCCAGCAGCCCCCGCCCTAGCGGGAGGGTATGGGAGACCCAGTACTTC

V gene: TRBV20-1
clone size: NA
J gene: TRBJ1-2
D gene: TRBD1
CDR3 length: 11
CDR3 protein: CSARQGYGYTF
CDR3 DNA: TGCAGTGCAAGACAGGGGTATGGCTACACCTTC

V gene: TRBV20-1
clone size: NA
J gene: TRBJ2-7
D gene: NA
CDR3 length: 11
CDR3 protein: CSARDRGEQYF
CDR3 DNA: TGCAGTGCTAGAGATCGAGGCGAGCAGTACTTC

V gene: TRBV4-1
clone size: NA
J gene: TRBJ2-7
D gene: NA
CDR3 length: 15
CDR3 protein: CASSLVHGQLYEQYF
CDR3 DNA: TGCGCCAGCAGCCTAGTACATGGACAGCTCTACGAGCAGTACTTC

V gene: TRBV5-1
clone size: few
J gene: TRBJ1-6
D gene: NA
CDR3 length: 14
CDR3 protein: CASSLGTRDSPLHF
CDR3 DNA: TGCGCCAGCAGCTTGGGTACTAGGGATTCACCCCTCCACTTT

V gene: TRBV30
clone size: NA
J gene: TRBJ1-1
D gene: NA
CDR3 length: 12
CDR3 protein: CAWSVGGFKAFF
CDR3 DNA: TGTGCCTGGAGTGTCGGGGGTTTTAAAGCTTTCTTT

V gene: TRBV7-2
clone size: NA
J gene: TRBJ2-7
D gene: NA
CDR3 length: 14
CDR3 protein: CASSFSGRTYEQYF
CDR3 DNA: TGTGCCAGCAGCTTTAGCGGTAGAACCTACGAGCAGTACTTC

V gene: TRBV19
clone size: NA
J gene: TRBJ2-3
D gene: NA
CDR3 length: 15
CDR3 protein: CASSPGPSSTDTQYF
CDR3 DNA: TGTGCCAGTAGTCCGGGTCCCTCGAGCACAGATACGCAGTATTTT

V gene: TRBV7-9
clone size: once
J gene: TRBJ1-6
D gene: TRBD1
CDR3 length: 15
CDR3 protein: CASSLGGQGIRALHF
CDR3 DNA: TGTGCCAGCAGCTTAGGTGGACAGGGAATCAGGGCCCTCCACTTT

V gene: TRBV15
clone size: NA
J gene: TRBJ1-5
D gene: TRBD1
CDR3 length: 13
CDR3 protein: CATGTGLHQPQHF
CDR3 DNA: TGTGCCACCGGGACAGGGTTGCATCAGCCCCAGCATTTT

V gene: TRBV3-1/TRBV3-2
clone size: NA
J gene: TRBJ2-3
D gene: TRBD2
CDR3 length: 16
CDR3 protein: CASSQSRLAGTDTQYF
CDR3 DNA: TGTGCCAGCAGCCAGTCGCGACTAGCGGGCACAGATACGCAGTATTTT

V gene: TRBV5-4
clone size: NA
J gene: TRBJ2-3
D gene: TRBD1
CDR3 length: 16
CDR3 protein: CASSGKPGQGSDTQYF
CDR3 DNA: TGTGCCAGCAGCGGAAAACCGGGACAGGGTTCAGATACGCAGTATTTT

V gene: TRBV5-1
clone size: NA
J gene: TRBJ1-3
D gene: NA
CDR3 length: 13
CDR3 protein: CASSLEGRDTIYF
CDR3 DNA: TGCGCCAGCAGCTTGGAAGGCAGGGACACCATATATTTT

V gene: TRBV7-9
clone size: NA
J gene: TRBJ1-6
D gene: NA
CDR3 length: 13
CDR3 protein: CASTGQINSPLHF
CDR3 DNA: TGTGCCAGCACGGGGCAGATAAATTCACCCCTCCACTTT

V gene: TRBV5-8
clone size: few
J gene: TRBJ2-7
D gene: NA
CDR3 length: 14
CDR3 protein: CASSNDREVNEQYF
CDR3 DNA: TGTGCCAGCAGCAACGACAGGGAGGTAAACGAGCAGTACTTC

V gene: TRBV30
clone size: NA
J gene: TRBJ1-6
D gene: NA
CDR3 length: 13
CDR3 protein: CAWSAGNNSPLHF
CDR3 DNA: TGTGCCTGGAGTGCAGGGAATAATTCACCCCTCCACTTT

V gene: TRBV7-9
clone size: NA
J gene: TRBJ2-5
D gene: TRBD1
CDR3 length: 15
CDR3 protein: CASSPNSGGRETQYF
CDR3 DNA: TGTGCCAGCAGCCCTAACTCAGGGGGAAGAGAGACCCAGTACTTC

V gene: TRBV3-1/TRBV3-2
clone size: NA
J gene: TRBJ2-1
D gene: NA
CDR3 length: 16
CDR3 protein: CASSQIGQPRHNEQFF
CDR3 DNA: TGTGCCAGCAGCCAAATCGGACAGCCACGGCACAATGAGCAGTTCTTC

V gene: TRBV11-2
clone size: NA
J gene: TRBJ1-2
D gene: NA
CDR3 length: 15
CDR3 protein: CASSLDLAGARGYTF
CDR3 DNA: TGTGCCAGCAGCTTAGACCTCGCAGGGGCCAGAGGCTACACCTTC

V gene: TRBV9
clone size: NA
J gene: TRBJ2-7
D gene: NA
CDR3 length: 15
CDR3 protein: CASSVGGDSFYEQYF
CDR3 DNA: TGTGCCAGCAGCGTAGGGGGGGACTCCTTCTACGAGCAGTACTTC

V gene: TRBV9
clone size: NA
J gene: TRBJ2-5
D gene: TRBD2
CDR3 length: 17
CDR3 protein: CASSVGFSGTTKETQYF
CDR3 DNA: TGTGCCAGCAGCGTAGGGTTCAGCGGGACTACAAAAGAGACCCAGTACTTC

V gene: TRBV3-1/TRBV3-2
clone size: NA
J gene: TRBJ1-5
D gene: NA
CDR3 length: 14
CDR3 protein: CASSHYIGNQPQHF
CDR3 DNA: TGTGCCAGCAGCCATTACATTGGCAATCAGCCCCAGCATTTT

V gene: TRBV25-1
clone size: NA
J gene: TRBJ1-5
D gene: NA
CDR3 length: 11
CDR3 protein: CASREAQPQHF
CDR3 DNA: TGTGCCAGCCGGGAGGCTCAGCCCCAGCATTTT

V gene: TRBV5-1
clone size: once
J gene: TRBJ2-1
D gene: NA
CDR3 length: 13
CDR3 protein: CASSPQGYNEQFF
CDR3 DNA: TGCGCCAGCAGCCCCCAGGGGTACAATGAGCAGTTCTTC

V gene: TRBV5-1
clone size: NA
J gene: TRBJ2-1
D gene: NA
CDR3 length: 17
CDR3 protein: CASSLGTPPGVDNEQFF
CDR3 DNA: TGCGCCAGCAGCTTGGGTACACCGCCAGGGGTCGACAATGAGCAGTTCTTC